These 7 T cell receptor beta chains were sequenced from one sample in a study of early T cells in non-severe SARS-CoV-2 infection. TCRdb reprocessed the 5' RACE reads with MiXCR, giving one entry per CDR3 protein. Here the sample spans about 50,000 distinct CDR3 sequences, roughly 12% being singletons. This sample comprised whole blood, obtained at baseline. These receptors came from an adult who was a healthcare worker with PCR-confirmed SARS-CoV-2 infection or an uninfected control (not recorded which).

This clonotype occurred a few times. The CDR3 protein is CSTRQTTSTDTQYF. Written as DNA, the CDR3 is TGCAGCACTCGACAGACCACTAGCACAGATACGCAGTATTTT. The chain employs TRBV29-1 and TRBJ2-3, with a possible D match to TRBD1 (5 bases). V was pared by 8 bases and J by 0 bases, with 15 bases between. This CDR3 comprises 14 residues. The germline V gene encodes CDR1 SQVTM and CDR2 ANQGSEA.

There are a few counts of this clonotype. The chain links TRBV27 to TRBJ2-7; D gene uncertain. The CDR3 is 11 residues long. Per the germline V gene, CDR1 is MNHEY and CDR2 is SMNVEV (reference sequence). V lost 3 bases to trimming and J lost 6 bases, with 6 bases between them. CDR3 region: CASSFRGEQYF. The CDR3 coding sequence is TGTGCCAGCAGTTTCCGCGGCGAGCAGTACTTC.

In nucleotides, the CDR3 is TGTGCCAGCAGCGCTACGACAGGGAGGGTCGAGACCCAGTACTTC. Its protein product is CASSATTGRVETQYF. The chain employs TRBV2 and TRBJ2-5; D may be TRBD1 or TRBD2 (7 bases each). Germline CDR1 SNHLY, CDR2 FYNNEI. Between the trimmed V and J ends, which lost 6 bases and 5 bases, there was a span of 19 bases. The CDR3 runs to 15 residues.

There are a few counts of this clonotype. This rearrangement joins TRBV11-2 to TRBJ2-7, with no clear D. The V gene's germline CDR1 is SGHAT and CDR2 FQNNGV. This CDR3 contains 15 residues. Between the trimmed V and J ends, which lost 2 bases and 3 bases, there was a span of 14 bases. CDR3 amino acids: CASSLRIVGFYEQYF. DNA of the CDR3: TGTGCCAGCAGCTTAAGAATAGTCGGATTCTACGAGCAGTACTTC.

This clonotype came up many times. Its ends do not fully match the called genes, so a read error is possible. The CDR3 DNA follows: TGTGCCTCCAGTGGGACAGGCGATCTCCAAGAGACCCAGTACTTC. It is translated as CASSGTGDLQETQYF. The chain combines TRBV24-1 with TRBJ2-5; 8 nucleotides align to TRBD1. Germline assignment: CDR1 KGHDR and CDR2 SFDVKD. The length of the CDR3 is 15 residues.

This clonotype has a handful of counts. The rearrangement joins TRBV19 to TRBJ1-2; D possibly corresponds to TRBD1 (6 bases). CDR3 length: 16 amino acids. Germline-derived CDR1 and CDR2 are LNHDA and SQIVND (reference sequence). The V and J ends lost 4 bases and 0 bases respectively, with 15 bases between them. The chain's CDR3 is CASSTTDRLANYGYTF. CDR3 DNA sequence: TGTGCCAGTAGTACGACGGACAGATTAGCTAACTATGGCTACACCTTC.

There are a few counts of this clonotype. The rearrangement joins TRBV11-2 to TRBJ2-7; maybe TRBD1 (6 bases). The length of the CDR3 is 14 residues. The V gene's germline CDR1 is SGHAT and CDR2 FQNNGV. V lost 5 bases and J lost 2, with 13 bases in between. CDR3 amino acids: CASSPQTGTYEQYF. CDR3 nucleotide sequence: TGTGCCAGCAGCCCCCAGACAGGAACCTACGAGCAGTACTTC.